One and the same sample provided the 28 T cell receptor beta chains below, sequenced in a study of technical replicates of blood from several donors. Data came from immunoSEQ multiplex PCR; TCRdb stores just in-frame clones and leaves some out. The sample contains 95,000 or so clones, about 95% of which appear only once. Specimen: T cells isolated from PBMCs. The receptors were gathered from a human donor in good health.

The chain combines TRBV6-5 with TRBJ1-2; D might be TRBD1 (5 bases). V lost 6 bases, J lost 8 bases, and 10 bases lay in between. There are 11 residues in the CDR3. Germline V CDR1 and CDR2: MNHEY, SVGAGI. CDR3 in DNA: TGTGCCAGCAGGGGCCCAGGGGGCTACACCTTC. Translating gives CASRGPGGYTF.

This chain connects TRBV7-2 to TRBJ1-3, with TRBD1 identical over 7 bases. The CDR3 sequence is 15 residues long. With V trimmed by 2 bases and J by 4 bases, 5 bases remained unmatched. The germline CDR1 and CDR2 sequences are SGHTA and FQGNSA. The CDR3 protein is CASSLRQGGGNTIYF. CDR3 DNA sequence: TGTGCCAGCAGCTTAAGGCAGGGGGGAGGAAACACCATATATTTT.

V and J are TRBV10-2 and TRBJ2-6, with D perhaps TRBD2 (6 bases). In germline, CDR1 is WSHSY, CDR2 SAAADI. V was pared by 4 bases and J by 0 bases, with 13 bases between. There are 17 residues in the CDR3. CDR3 in amino acids: CASSGGVFVSGANVLTF. Written as DNA, the CDR3 is TGCGCCAGCAGTGGGGGGGTATTTGTCTCTGGGGCCAACGTCCTGACTTTC.

The chain recombines TRBV5-1 with TRBJ2-3; 10 bases line up with TRBD2. The J segment lost 1 base and the V segment lost 3 bases, leaving 2 bases of the junction unmatched. CDR3 length: 15 amino acids. Germline assignment: CDR1 SGHRS and CDR2 YFSETQ. CDR3 region: CASSSLAGGTDTQYF. Written as DNA, the CDR3 is TGCGCCAGCAGCTCCCTAGCGGGAGGCACAGATACGCAGTATTTT.

This chain links TRBV13 with TRBJ2-7; 9 bases match TRBD2. This CDR3 is 13 amino acids long. J was trimmed by 4 bases and V by 4 bases; bases with no gene match: 2. Germline V gene lookup returns CDR1 PRHDT and CDR2 FYEKMQ (reference sequence). In DNA, the CDR3 is TGTGCCAGCAGCTCGGGACTAGCTTACGAGCAGTACTTC. This gives the protein CASSSGLAYEQYF.

The chain couples TRBV25-1 to TRBJ1-5, with a weak D call TRBD1 (6 bases). Germline assignment: CDR1 MGHDK and CDR2 SYGVNS. This CDR3 has 14 residues. Deletions cut 4 bases from V and 5 bases from J, with 12 bases between. CDR3 sequence reads: CASSGTENDQPQHF. As DNA, the CDR3 is TGTGCCAGCAGTGGGACAGAGAACGATCAGCCCCAGCATTTT.

V and J are TRBV9 and TRBJ2-1, with 7 bases lining up with TRBD2. The CDR3 sequence is 15 residues long. After removal of 0 bases from V and 3 bases from J, the junction contained 3 bases not matched to a gene. Germline CDR1 reads SGDLS; CDR2 reads YYNGEE. CDR3 sequence reads: CASSVALAGYNEQFF. The CDR3 nucleotides are TGTGCCAGCAGCGTAGCATTAGCGGGCTACAATGAGCAGTTCTTC.

The genes are TRBV29-1 and TRBJ1-1; TRBD1 matches 10 bases. V was pared by 3 bases and J by 3 bases, with 10 bases of the junction left unmatched. This CDR3 spans 16 amino acids. Germline CDR1 is SQVTM and CDR2 is ANQGSEA. CDR3 in DNA: TGCAGCGTTGATTGGGGACAGGGGTTGGGTGACACTGAAGCTTTCTTT. Amino acids: CSVDWGQGLGDTEAFF.

CDR3 amino acids: CASSFNRQETQYF. In DNA, the CDR3 is TGTGCCAGCAGTTTCAACAGGCAAGAGACCCAGTACTTC. V gene TRBV28 combines with J gene TRBJ2-5, with TRBD1 as a possible D gene (5 bases). The length of the CDR3 is 13 residues. Germline V gives CDR1 MDHEN, CDR2 SYDVKM. The V end was cut by 3 bases, the J end by 2 bases, with 7 bases between. Full variable domain (missing parts from reference TRBV28 and TRBJ2-5): DVKVTQSSRYLVKRTGEKVFLECVQDMDHENMFWYRQDPGLGLRLIYFSYDVKMKEKGDIPEGYSVSREKKERFSLILESASTNQTSMYLCASSFNRQETQYFGPGTRLLVL.

The chain combines TRBV6-5 with TRBJ2-2; a weak D match, TRBD1 (6 bases). The germline V and J ends were trimmed by 8 bases and 2 bases, with 15 bases remaining between them. CDR3 length equals 15 residues. The germline V gene has CDR1 MNHEY and CDR2 SVGAGI. Here the CDR3 reads CASAKGHPNTGELFF. DNA of the CDR3: TGTGCCAGCGCAAAGGGACACCCTAACACCGGGGAGCTGTTTTTT.

CDR3 nucleotides: TGTGCCACCAATAGCGGGAGTGGTACAGATACGCAGTATTTT. It yields the protein CATNSGSGTDTQYF. The chain links TRBV6-6 to TRBJ2-3; 9 bases line up with TRBD2. The CDR3 loop spans 14 amino acids. Germline V lookup: CDR1 MNHNY, CDR2 SVGAGI (reference sequence). With 10 bases clipped from V and 3 bases from J, the junction kept 8 bases outside the gene matches.

This chain joins TRBV6-5 and TRBJ2-7; 7 bases match TRBD1. Trimming cost V 4 bases and J 8 bases; bases outside gene matches: 5. This CDR3 is built from 12 residues. The germline V gene encodes CDR1 MNHEY and CDR2 SVGAGI. The CDR3 region has the DNA TGTGCCAGCAGTTGGGACAGTAGACAGCAGTACTTC. Translated: CASSWDSRQQYF.

This clone was found once. The chain employs TRBV4-1 and TRBJ2-3, with 9 nucleotides matching TRBD2. V was pared by 8 bases and J by 3 bases, with 9 bases of the junction left unmatched. CDR1 and CDR2 (germline): MGHRA, YSYEKL. The CDR3 has 15 amino acids. CDR3 residues: CASGARLAGTDTQYF. DNA for the CDR3: TGCGCCAGCGGTGCCCGGCTAGCGGGAACAGATACGCAGTATTTT.

The chain combines TRBV5-1 with TRBJ2-2, with D tentatively TRBD2 (5 bases). Germline V lookup: CDR1 SGHRS, CDR2 YFSETQ. The CDR3 covers 14 residues. Trimming took off 4 bases at V and 3 bases at J, with 10 bases between the two ends. The CDR3 here is CASSPLRDTGELFF. The CDR3 DNA reads as TGCGCCAGCAGCCCCCTGAGGGACACCGGGGAGCTGTTTTTT.

The J gene is TRBJ2-1, the V gene TRBV6-6, with a weak D call TRBD2 (6 bases). This CDR3 region has 11 residues. V gave up 8 bases and J gave up 6 bases, with 8 bases separating them. Germline assignment: CDR1 MNHNY and CDR2 SVGAGI (reference sequence). Here the CDR3 reads CASGLFNEQFF. DNA of the CDR3: TGTGCCAGCGGACTATTCAATGAGCAGTTCTTC.

The V call is TRBV27, the J call TRBJ1-3, with D possibly TRBD1 on 6 matching bases. In germline, CDR1 is MNHEY, CDR2 SMNVEV (reference sequence). The CDR3 contains 15 residues. V dropped 5 bases and J dropped 4 bases, with 15 bases sitting between them. The CDR3 nucleotides read TGTGCCAGCAGTAATTCTCAGGGGAGCGGAAACACCATATATTTT. As protein: CASSNSQGSGNTIYF.

V usage is TRBV21-1 and J usage is TRBJ2-7; TRBD1 reflects the table's D call only, with no check against the DNA. TRBV21-1 is shown as a pseudogene. The CDR3 consists of 13 residues. The CDR3 nucleotides are TGTGCCAGCAGCAAAGACGTCAGCTACGAGCAGTACTTC. It yields the protein CASSKDVSYEQYF.

The chain uses TRBV28 and TRBJ2-1; no clear D. Trimming cost V 4 bases and J 2 bases, with 12 bases left between them. This CDR3 has 15 amino acids. CDR1 and CDR2 (germline): MDHEN, SYDVKM. The CDR3 DNA follows: TGTGCCAGCAGTTCCAGTGAGGCGCCCTACAATGAGCAGTTCTTC. This translates into CASSSSEAPYNEQFF.

The genes are TRBV6-5 and TRBJ2-1; D gene uncertain. The germline V gene encodes CDR1 MNHEY and CDR2 SVGAGI. This CDR3 region has 14 residues. V dropped 2 bases and J dropped 6 bases, with 11 bases sitting between them. CDR3 nucleotides: TGTGCCAGCAGTTACGCTTCGTTCGGCAATGAGCAGTTCTTC. Translation gives CASSYASFGNEQFF.

J is TRBJ1-1 and V is TRBV10-1; the D gene is possibly TRBD1 (5 bases). The CDR3 is 16 residues long. The V gene lost 7 bases and the J gene lost 1 base, with 19 bases spanning the gap. Germline loops: CDR1 WNHNN, CDR2 SYGVQD (reference sequence). The CDR3 sequence is CASTVRPTGKNTEAFF. CDR3 DNA: TGCGCCAGCACCGTACGCCCTACAGGAAAGAACACTGAAGCTTTCTTT.

The genes are TRBV11-2 and TRBJ1-3, with D tentatively TRBD1 (6 bases). The CDR3 totals 13 residues. Germline values: CDR1 SGHAT, CDR2 FQNNGV. V was pared by 6 bases and J by 4 bases, with 10 bases between. The CDR3 sequence is CASRSQGGNTIYF. The CDR3 bases are TGTGCCAGCAGATCCCAGGGGGGAAACACCATATATTTT.

The rearrangement links TRBV6-5 to TRBJ2-2; 8 bases line up with TRBD2. The CDR3 contains 14 residues. Per the germline V gene, CDR1 is MNHEY and CDR2 is SVGAGI. V lost 6 bases and J lost 4; bases outside the gene matches: 4. The CDR3 DNA reads TGTGCCAGCAGGAGCGGGACTAGCACCGGGGAGCTGTTTTTT. Residues: CASRSGTSTGELFF.

CDR3 nucleotides: TGTGCCAGCAGCGAGGGACTAGCGGGACTGGAGACCCAGTACTTC. It encodes CASSEGLAGLETQYF. V is TRBV25-1 and J is TRBJ2-5; TRBD2 matches 13 bases. Germline V gives CDR1 MGHDK, CDR2 SYGVNS. The CDR3 extends over 15 amino acids. After removal of 6 bases from V and 5 bases from J, the junction contained 6 bases not matched to a gene.

This clone was counted only a few times. The chain employs TRBV9 and TRBJ1-5; a possible D gene is TRBD1 (6 bases). Germline assignment: CDR1 SGDLS and CDR2 YYNGEE. This CDR3 contains 13 residues. The ends were cut back, 0 bases at V and 7 bases at J, with 8 bases in the middle. The CDR3 region has the DNA TGTGCCAGCAGCGTAGAGGGGGTCCAGCCCCAGCATTTT. It codes for CASSVEGVQPQHF.

This chain joins TRBV7-8 and TRBJ1-3; D uncertain. The CDR3 is made up of 13 amino acids. The germline V gene has CDR1 SGHVS and CDR2 FQNEAQ. Trimming pared 6 bases from V and 0 bases from J, leaving 6 bases between. The CDR3 nucleotides are TGTGCCAGCAGACCTAGCTCTGGAAACACCATATATTTT. Residues: CASRPSSGNTIYF.

This chain joins TRBV19 and TRBJ1-5; TRBD1 agrees at 8 bases. Germline CDR1 reads LNHDA; CDR2 reads SQIVND (reference sequence). This CDR3 has 14 amino acids. V dropped 5 bases and J dropped 6; count of bases not matched to a gene: 6. CDR3 bases: TGTGCCAGTAGTGCGGACAGGGCTAGTCAGCCCCAGCATTTT. Amino acid sequence: CASSADRASQPQHF.

The chain employs TRBV29-1 and TRBJ2-7, with TRBD1 matching over 10 bases. V lost 4 bases to trimming and J lost 5 bases; unmatched junction nucleotides: 8. Germline V gene sequence: CDR1 SQVTM, CDR2 ANQGSEA. The CDR3 runs to 14 residues. The CDR3 is CSVGTGTGDHEQYF. CDR3 coding DNA: TGCAGCGTTGGGACCGGGACAGGGGACCACGAGCAGTACTTC.

V is TRBV7-9 and J is TRBJ2-1, with 8 positions matching TRBD1. The CDR3 has 15 amino acids. With 3 bases clipped from V and 3 bases from J, the junction kept 4 bases outside the gene matches. Germline V gene lookup returns CDR1 SEHNR and CDR2 FQNEAQ (reference sequence). CDR3 coding DNA: TGTGCCAGCAGCTTTCCAGGGGGCAACTACAATGAGCAGTTCTTC. Residues: CASSFPGGNYNEQFF.